Listed here are 27 T cell receptor beta chains from one sample, sequenced in a study of blood T cell repertoires in COVID-19 (dated by TCRdb to 2020 to 2021). The library was obtained by the immunoSEQ multiplex PCR assay. As stored in TCRdb, this immuneACCESS dataset retains in-frame rearrangements with V and J assigned. A fraction of the clones does not appear; measured against another copy, unresolved V genes explain less than half of the discrepancy, and the remainder lacks a known reason. Within this sample are over 300,000 clones, with about 90% of them counted one time only. The ten largest account for more than 0.95% of the sample. Sequencing was performed on peripheral blood. The receptors derive from a man aged 35 to 55 with acute or convalescent COVID-19.

The chain combines TRBV11-2 with TRBJ2-3; 9 bases fit TRBD2. Per germline, CDR1 SGHAT and CDR2 FQNNGV. J lost 4 bases, V lost 2 bases, and 4 bases had no gene match. The CDR3 covers 15 residues. The CDR3 is CASSLRGRASDTQYF. The CDR3 nucleotides are TGTGCCAGCAGCTTACGCGGGAGGGCATCAGATACGCAGTATTTT.

This chain joins TRBV7-6 and TRBJ2-7; D unresolved. This CDR3 region has 13 residues. Trimming removed 1 base at V and 2 bases at J, with 6 bases between. From germline, CDR1 is SGHVS and CDR2 FNYEAQ. The CDR3 reads CASSLGLAYEQYF. The DNA for the CDR3 is TGTGCCAGCAGCTTAGGCCTAGCCTACGAGCAGTACTTC.

The chain has TRBV5-1 and TRBJ1-6; 7 bases agree with TRBD1. This CDR3 has 14 residues. V trimming: 6 bases; J trimming: 7 bases; junction bases outside the gene matches: 7. Germline values: CDR1 SGHRS, CDR2 YFSETQ. The CDR3 loop reads CASTSTGQNSPLHF. Here the CDR3 DNA reads TGCGCCAGCACCTCGACAGGGCAGAATTCACCCCTCCACTTT.

The chain joins TRBV10-3 to TRBJ2-7, with D unclear. The V end lost 9 bases, the J end lost 0 bases, and 12 bases lay between the germline ends. CDR3 size: 13 residues. The germline V gene encodes CDR1 ENHRY and CDR2 SYGVKD. The CDR3 DNA sequence: TGTGCCATTTGGTCCCAGGACTCCTACGAGCAGTACTTC. It specifies CAIWSQDSYEQYF.

V usage is TRBV3-1 (or the pseudogene TRBV3-2) and J usage is TRBJ1-5, with D possibly TRBD1 on 6 matching bases. CDR1 LGHDT and CDR2 YNNKEL come from the germline V gene (reference sequence). V was pared by 5 bases and J by 2 bases, with 13 bases between. The CDR3 consists of 15 residues. The CDR3 DNA reads as TGTGCCAGCAGCTCAGGGGAGCTCGGCAATCAGCCCCAGCATTTT. Translating it yields CASSSGELGNQPQHF.

The V gene is TRBV2, the J gene TRBJ2-5; 9 bases match TRBD1. V dropped 4 bases and J dropped 7; count of bases not matched to a gene: 16. CDR1 is SNHLY, CDR2 FYNNEI, per germline. This CDR3 contains 17 residues. CDR3: CASSGSNGQGLLVTQYF. The CDR3 DNA follows: TGTGCCAGCAGTGGGTCAAATGGACAGGGGCTGTTGGTGACCCAGTACTTC. Based on the CDR3 plus reference TRBV2 and TRBJ2-5, the full variable domain is EPEVTQTPSHQVTQMGQEVILRCVPISNHLYFYWYRQILGQKVEFLVSFYNNEISEKSEIFDDQFSVERPDGSNFTLKIRSTKLEDSAMYFCASSGSNGQGLLVTQYFGPGTRLLVL.

This chain joins TRBV10-3 and TRBJ2-5, with D possibly matching TRBD1 (8 bases). The CDR3 length is 15 residues. The germline CDR1 and CDR2 sequences are ENHRY and SYGVKD. The germline V and J ends were trimmed by 2 bases and 5 bases, with 15 bases remaining between them. DNA of the CDR3: TGTGCCATCAGTGAGCGAAACAGGGGGGGGGAGACCCAGTACTTC. Translation gives CAISERNRGGETQYF.

The V gene is TRBV24-1, the J gene TRBJ2-3; TRBD1 might be the D (6 bases). Germline-derived CDR1 and CDR2 are KGHDR and SFDVKD. The CDR3 consists of 15 residues. V was clipped by 0 bases and J by 6 bases, with 12 bases between them. CDR3 residues: CATSDLTDSMDTQYF. As DNA, the CDR3 is TGTGCCACCAGTGATTTGACGGACAGCATGGATACGCAGTATTTT.

This chain connects TRBV7-6 to TRBJ2-1, with TRBD2 matching 11 bases. CDR3 size: 15 residues. V was clipped by 5 bases and J by 6 bases; unmatched bases: 6. The germline V gene has CDR1 SGHVS and CDR2 FNYEAQ. The CDR3 spells CASSAPSGGTNEQFF. As DNA, the CDR3 is TGTGCCAGCAGCGCGCCTAGCGGGGGGACCAATGAGCAGTTCTTC. The full variable domain, in which reference TRBV7-6 and TRBJ2-1 provide the parts outside the CDR3, is GAGVSQSPRYKVTKRGQDVALRCDPISGHVSLYWYRQALGQGPEFLTYFNYEAQQDKSGLPNDRFSAERPEGSISTLTIQRTEQRDSAMYRCASSAPSGGTNEQFFGPGTRLTVL.

This clone was seen only once. This chain uses TRBV7-9 with TRBJ1-6, with 7 bases aligning to TRBD1. Germline CDR1 reads SEHNR; CDR2 reads FQNEAQ (reference sequence). The CDR3 sequence is 14 residues long. The junction had 3 bases not matched to a gene; V was cut back by 4 bases and J by 6 bases. Written as DNA, the CDR3 is TGTGCCAGCAGCTCGACAGGGTTTAATTCACCCCTCCACTTT. Translated, it gives CASSSTGFNSPLHF.

The V call is TRBV6-2 or TRBV6-3, the J call TRBJ1-1, with no clear D. Trimming shortened V by 5 bases and J by 1 base, and 14 bases separated the two germline ends. Germline V gene sequence: CDR1 MNHEY, CDR2 SVGEGT. CDR3 length: 15 amino acids. CDR3 in amino acids: CASSLRINRNTEAFF. CDR3 coding DNA: TGTGCCAGCAGTCTACGTATTAACAGGAACACTGAAGCTTTCTTT.

This chain connects TRBV14 to TRBJ1-6; D ambiguous. The length of the CDR3 is 13 residues. CDR1 and CDR2 (germline): SGHDN, FVKESK. V lost 1 base, J lost 10 bases, and 8 bases lay in between. The CDR3 here is CASSQGLKSPLHF. The CDR3 nucleotides read TGTGCCAGCAGCCAAGGTCTAAAGTCACCCCTCCACTTT.

Only one count was recorded for this clone. The chain employs TRBV6-5 and TRBJ1-5; TRBD1 agrees at 7 bases. From germline, CDR1 is MNHEY and CDR2 SVGAGI. J gave up 6 bases and V 6 bases, and 8 bases lay outside the gene matches. There are 14 residues in the CDR3. DNA for the CDR3: TGTGCCAGCAGACCCACAGGGGTAGGTCAGCCCCAGCATTTT. Translation gives CASRPTGVGQPQHF.

Of note for this clone: The junction does not match germline at one end; this may be a read error. The V gene is TRBV12-3 or TRBV12-4, the J gene TRBJ2-7; D may be TRBD2 (5 bases). The CDR3 is 13 residues long. As DNA, the CDR3 is TGTGCCAGCAGTTTCGCTAGCTCCCACGAGCAGTACTTC. It yields the protein CASSFASSHEQYF.

The J gene is TRBJ1-1, the V gene TRBV5-1; D is possibly TRBD1 (5 bases). The CDR3 has 13 amino acids. Trimming stripped 6 bases from V and 2 bases from J, with 11 bases between. The germline V gene has CDR1 SGHRS and CDR2 YFSETQ. DNA of the CDR3: TGCGCCAGCACCGCCGGGGGAAACACTGAAGCTTTCTTT. Amino acids: CASTAGGNTEAFF. The entire variable domain, with the rest obtained from reference TRBV5-1 and TRBJ1-1, is as follows: KAGVTQTPRYLIKTRGQQVTLSCSPISGHRSVSWYQQTPGQGLQFLFEYFSETQRNKGNFPGRFSGRQFSNSRSEMNVSTLELGDSALYLCASTAGGNTEAFFGQGTRLTVV.

This clone has a single count. The chain has TRBV27 and TRBJ1-5, with D perhaps TRBD1 (6 bases). CDR3 length: 13 amino acids. V lost 3 bases to trimming and J lost 5 bases, with 8 bases between them. Germline V gene lookup returns CDR1 MNHEY and CDR2 SMNVEV (reference sequence). CDR3 nucleotides: TGTGCCAGCAGTTTCAGGGGTGATCAGCCCCAGCATTTT. This translates into CASSFRGDQPQHF.

This clone showed up just once. Mismatch with germline at one junction end may stem from a read error. The CDR3 loop is CATSSGVEKLFF. The DNA of the CDR3 is TGTGCCACCAGTTCCGGTGTGGAAAAACTGTTTTTT. V and J are TRBV28 and TRBJ1-4; D is unclear. Germline V gene data show CDR1 as MDHEN and CDR2 as SYDVKM. This CDR3 contains 12 residues. The complete variable domain, with remaining parts taken from reference TRBV28 and TRBJ1-4, reads DVKVTQSSRYLVKRTGEKVFLECVQDMDHENMFWYRQDPGLGLRLIYFSYDVKMKEKGDIPEGYSVSREKKERFSLILESASTNQTSMYLCATSSGVEKLFFGSGTQLSVL.

The rearrangement links TRBV29-1 to TRBJ1-2; weak D call: TRBD1 (6 bases). Trimming took 7 bases from V and 2 from J, leaving 14 bases between them. CDR1 and CDR2 (germline): SQVTM, ANQGSEA. There are 13 residues in the CDR3. The CDR3, as DNA: TGCAGCGGGACGTTCCAGGGGAACTATGGCTACACCTTC. As protein: CSGTFQGNYGYTF.

This chain joins TRBV10-1 and TRBJ1-1, with D maybe TRBD1 (6 bases). From germline, CDR1 is WNHNN and CDR2 SYGVQD (reference sequence). This CDR3 contains 13 residues. V was clipped by 6 bases and J by 1 base, with 9 bases between them. In nucleotides, the CDR3 is TGCGCCAGCAGGATGACAGGGAACACTGAAGCTTTCTTT. Encoded protein: CASRMTGNTEAFF.

The CDR3 nucleotides read TGCGCCAGCAGCAAGACAGGGGGCCTTCTCGGGGAAGCTTTCTTT. Translation: CASSKTGGLLGEAFF. The gene calls are TRBV5-1 and TRBJ1-1; 10 positions match TRBD1. CDR3 size: 15 residues. The germline CDR1 and CDR2 sequences are SGHRS and YFSETQ. V was pared by 4 bases and J by 8 bases, with 11 bases of the junction left unmatched.

The chain links TRBV5-4 to TRBJ2-5; TRBD1 aligns across 8 bases. The germline CDR1 and CDR2 sequences are SGHNT and YYREEE (reference sequence). The CDR3 runs to 15 residues. The trim removed 0 bases at V and 4 bases at J, leaving 5 bases unmatched. The CDR3 sequence: CASSLVGTGGETQYF. DNA for the CDR3: TGTGCCAGCAGCTTGGTGGGGACAGGCGGAGAGACCCAGTACTTC.

The V call is TRBV2, the J call TRBJ2-5; TRBD2 matches 7 bases. V dropped 3 bases and J dropped 4; count of bases not matched to a gene: 8. This CDR3 has 15 amino acids. Per the germline V gene, CDR1 is SNHLY and CDR2 is FYNNEI. As DNA, the CDR3 is TGTGCCAGCAGTGACGGATTCCGCGGGGGAGAGACCCAGTACTTC. It encodes CASSDGFRGGETQYF.

The V call is TRBV28, the J call TRBJ2-5, with D maybe TRBD1 (6 bases). This CDR3 is 15 amino acids long. Germline V gene data show CDR1 as MDHEN and CDR2 as SYDVKM. The ends were cut back, 3 bases at V and 0 bases at J, with 11 bases in the middle. The CDR3 spells CASSLGAHHQETQYF. DNA for the CDR3: TGTGCCAGCAGTTTGGGGGCACACCACCAAGAGACCCAGTACTTC.

The gene calls are TRBV15 and TRBJ1-5; 10 bases are shared with TRBD1. Germline V gene sequence: CDR1 LNHNV, CDR2 YYDKDF (reference sequence). CDR3 length: 15 residues. J lost 4 bases, V lost 6 bases, and 6 bases had no gene match. The CDR3 sequence is CATRSEGQGNQPQHF. The CDR3 DNA sequence: TGTGCCACCAGATCCGAGGGACAGGGGAATCAGCCCCAGCATTTT.

The rearrangement links TRBV7-3 to TRBJ2-1; TRBD2 agrees at 11 bases. CDR3 length: 16 amino acids. Trimming cost V 3 bases and J 1 base; bases outside gene matches: 2. The germline CDR1 and CDR2 sequences are SGHTA and FQGTGA. The CDR3 loop is CASSFSGGASYNEQFF. CDR3 DNA sequence: TGTGCCAGCAGCTTTAGCGGGGGGGCGTCCTACAATGAGCAGTTCTTC.

The chain carries TRBV19 and TRBJ1-5, with D tentatively TRBD1 (6 bases). Germline V CDR1 and CDR2: LNHDA, SQIVND (reference sequence). The CDR3 contains 14 residues. With 3 bases removed from V and 5 bases from J, the gap between germline ends came to 11 bases. The CDR3 nucleotides read TGTGCCAGTAGTATTCCCCGGACAGATCAGCCCCAGCATTTT. Translation gives CASSIPRTDQPQHF.

The chain recombines TRBV7-6 with TRBJ1-2, with unresolved D. V lost 0 bases and J 8 bases, leaving 10 bases between the germline ends. CDR3 size: 13 residues. Looked up from germline, CDR1 is SGHVS and CDR2 is FNYEAQ. The CDR3: CASSLAGSKGYTF. Here the CDR3 DNA reads TGTGCCAGCAGCTTAGCAGGTAGCAAAGGCTACACCTTC.